These 12 T cell receptor beta chains came from one sample sequenced in a study of blood T cell repertoires in COVID-19 (dated by TCRdb to 2018 to 2020). Library generation was performed with the immunoSEQ multiplex PCR assay. In its TCRdb copy, this immuneACCESS table keeps in-frame sequences only and misses some clones. Where compared with another copy, unresolved V genes explain less than half of these, and the others have no known cause. The sample table shows hundreds of thousands of clones, and more than 75% are seen once. The ten largest clones capture around 2.5% of the sample. Sequenced input: PBMCs or T cells enriched from blood (not recorded which). The source is a man in his sixties who had recovered from COVID-19.

V usage is TRBV6-5 and J usage is TRBJ1-5, with no clear D. Germline V gene data show CDR1 as MNHEY and CDR2 as SVGAGI. CDR3 length equals 13 residues. V dropped 8 bases and J dropped 5 bases, with 13 bases sitting between them. The CDR3 is CASRKEEDQPQHF. For the CDR3, the DNA is TGTGCCAGCCGGAAGGAAGAGGATCAGCCCCAGCATTTT.

The genes are TRBV6-5 and TRBJ2-1, with TRBD1 as a possible D gene (6 bases). Trimming cost V 0 bases and J 5 bases, with 11 bases left between them. The length of the CDR3 is 15 residues. Germline values: CDR1 MNHEY, CDR2 SVGAGI. The chain's CDR3 is CASSYSGHRDNEQFF. The CDR3 DNA reads TGTGCCAGCAGTTACTCGGGACATAGGGACAATGAGCAGTTCTTC.

The V call is TRBV5-1, the J call TRBJ1-1; no definite D call. Looked up from germline, CDR1 is SGHRS and CDR2 is YFSETQ. The CDR3 consists of 13 residues. Trimming took 4 bases from V and 11 from J, leaving 18 bases between them. The CDR3, as DNA: TGCGCCAGCAGCCCCCCGGACGCCGGGGAGGCTTTCTTT. It specifies CASSPPDAGEAFF.

The rearrangement links TRBV15 to TRBJ1-4; tentative D call: TRBD1 (5 bases). Germline V lookup: CDR1 LNHNV, CDR2 YYDKDF (reference sequence). Trimming left V 0 bases short and J 7 bases short, with 12 bases between. This CDR3 spans 15 amino acids. The CDR3 loop is CATSRDRVSSEKLFF. CDR3 coding DNA: TGTGCCACCAGCAGAGACAGGGTATCGAGTGAAAAACTGTTTTTT. The complete variable domain, with remaining parts taken from reference TRBV15 and TRBJ1-4, reads DAMVIQNPRYQVTQFGKPVTLSCSQTLNHNVMYWYQQKSSQAPKLLFHYYDKDFNNEADTPDNFQSRRPNTSFCFLDIRSPGLGDTAMYLCATSRDRVSSEKLFFGSGTQLSVL.

V usage is TRBV2 and J usage is TRBJ1-4, with 8 bases lining up with TRBD1. This CDR3 comprises 13 residues. J lost 8 bases, V lost 6 bases, and 5 bases had no gene match. Germline V gives CDR1 SNHLY, CDR2 FYNNEI. As DNA, the CDR3 is TGTGCCAGCAGAGACAGGGGAGAGGAAAAACTGTTTTTT. Translation gives CASRDRGEEKLFF.

The chain employs TRBV29-1 and TRBJ2-5; 8 nucleotides align to TRBD1. There are 14 residues in the CDR3. The germline CDR1 and CDR2 sequences are SQVTM and ANQGSEA. V gave up 2 bases and J gave up 1 base; unmatched junction bases: 3. This chain's CDR3 is CSVESGGVQETQYF. In DNA, the CDR3 is TGCAGCGTTGAATCAGGGGGCGTCCAAGAGACCCAGTACTTC.

J is TRBJ1-5 and V is TRBV7-6; 7 nucleotides agree with TRBD1. The trim removed 4 bases at V and 5 bases at J, leaving 5 bases unmatched. Looked up from germline, CDR1 is SGHVS and CDR2 is FNYEAQ. The CDR3 runs to 14 residues. The CDR3 region is CASSSTDRDQPQHF. The CDR3 DNA is TGTGCCAGCAGCTCTACTGACAGGGATCAGCCCCAGCATTTT.

This clone is a singleton in its sample. The genes are TRBV30 and TRBJ1-1, with D unclear. Germline V gene sequence: CDR1 GTSNPN, CDR2 SVGIG (reference sequence). The V end lost 3 bases, the J end lost 7 bases, and 9 bases lay between the germline ends. This CDR3 region has 11 residues. CDR3 nucleotide sequence: TGTGCCTGGAGCGGAGACGGTGAAGCTTTCTTT. Its protein product is CAWSGDGEAFF.

This clone was picked up a small number of times. V gene TRBV4-3 combines with J gene TRBJ2-1; TRBD1 is a possible D gene (6 bases). V lost 0 bases to trimming and J lost 8 bases, with 17 bases between them. This CDR3 is built from 16 residues. Germline CDR1 is LGHNA and CDR2 is YSLEER. CDR3 DNA: TGCGCCAGCAGCCAAGATCTATCGGACAGTTATGATGAGCAGTTCTTC. Translated: CASSQDLSDSYDEQFF.

About this clone itself: Other DNA sequences in this sample translate to the same CDR3. The V call is TRBV18, the J call TRBJ2-1, with 8 bases fitting TRBD1. With 0 bases clipped from V and 4 bases from J, the junction kept 2 bases outside the gene matches. Germline V gene data show CDR1 as KGHSH and CDR2 as LQKENI. There are 15 residues in the CDR3. The CDR3 nucleotides read TGTGCCAGCTCACCACCCACAGGGGGTTACAATGAGCAGTTCTTC. Translated, it gives CASSPPTGGYNEQFF.

This sequence joins TRBV7-8 and TRBJ2-3; 9 nucleotides agree with TRBD2. This CDR3 contains 15 residues. CDR1 SGHVS and CDR2 FQNEAQ come from the germline V gene. Trimming removed 1 base from V and 6 bases from J; junction bases left unmatched: 5. The CDR3 nucleotides are TGTGCCAGCAGCTTAGTTAGCGGGAGTATGGATACGCAGTATTTT. Translation gives CASSLVSGSMDTQYF.

The rearrangement joins TRBV10-2 to TRBJ1-2; a possible D gene is TRBD1 (6 bases). V lost 4 bases and J lost 5, with 17 bases in between. The CDR3 consists of 15 residues. Germline V gene data show CDR1 as WSHSY and CDR2 as SAAADI. The CDR3 region has the DNA TGCGCCAGCAGTGGGTACCAAGACACAGGGTATGGCTACACCTTC. Translated: CASSGYQDTGYGYTF.